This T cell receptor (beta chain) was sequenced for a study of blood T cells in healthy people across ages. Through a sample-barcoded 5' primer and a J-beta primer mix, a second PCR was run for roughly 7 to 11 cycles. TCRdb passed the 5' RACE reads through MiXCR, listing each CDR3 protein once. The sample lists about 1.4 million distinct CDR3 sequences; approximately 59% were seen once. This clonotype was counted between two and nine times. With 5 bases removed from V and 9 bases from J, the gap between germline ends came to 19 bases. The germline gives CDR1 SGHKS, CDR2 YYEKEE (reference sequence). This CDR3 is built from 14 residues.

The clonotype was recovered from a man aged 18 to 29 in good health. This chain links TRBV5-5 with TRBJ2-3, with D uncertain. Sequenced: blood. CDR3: CASSRKIAGETQYF. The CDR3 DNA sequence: TGTGCCAGCAGTCGTAAAATAGCTGGAGAAACGCAGTATTTT.